A selection of T cell receptor beta chains follows, all from one sample in a study of blood T cell repertoires in COVID-19. The protocol was immunoSEQ multiplex PCR, while the TCRdb copy is restricted to in-frame clones and leaves out a portion. This table holds 40,000 to 55,000 clones, around 85% found once. Sequencing was carried out using peripheral blood. These TCRs come from a man aged 50 to 60 with acute or convalescent COVID-19. Each CDR3 is given with its conserved first and last residue. A D gene is named only where the DNA matches it firmly. Rows give clone size only sometimes, using once, few, many, or a class for an expanded clone.

.,TRBV7-8,few,TRBJ2-5,CASSSLALPQETQYF,TGTGCCAGCAGTAGTCTAGCTTTGCCCCAAGAGACCCAGTACTTC
TRBD2,TRBV19,.,TRBJ2-1,CASSIDRGGNEQFF,TGTGCCAGTAGTATCGACCGGGGGGGGAATGAGCAGTTCTTC
.,TRBV6-1,.,TRBJ1-5,CASSEEAGHNQPQHF,TGTGCCAGCAGTGAAGAAGCAGGACACAATCAGCCCCAGCATTTT
TRBD2,TRBV7-3,.,TRBJ2-1,CASSRMGGGQGGEQFF,TGTGCCAGCAGCCGGATGGGGGGAGGGCAGGGTGGTGAGCAGTTCTTC
.,TRBV11-3,.,TRBJ2-2,CASSPNRATGELFF,TGTGCCAGCAGTCCAAACAGGGCCACCGGGGAGCTGTTTTTT
TRBD2,TRBV11-2,.,TRBJ2-2,CASSTGLANTGELFF,TGTGCCAGCAGCACGGGACTAGCCAACACCGGGGAGCTGTTTTTT
.,TRBV19,.,TRBJ1-4,CASSISGRGEKLFF,TGTGCCAGTAGTATATCGGGCAGGGGCGAAAAACTGTTTTTT
.,TRBV7-6,.,TRBJ1-4,CASSLSGVGNRLFF,TGTGCCAGCAGCTTATCGGGAGTGGGCAACAGGCTGTTTTTT
.,TRBV30,.,TRBJ2-5,CAWSDGTEETQYF,TGTGCCTGGAGTGACGGGACTGAAGAGACCCAGTACTTC
.,TRBV6-6,.,TRBJ2-7,CASSLITGEQYF,TGTGCCAGCAGCCTTATTACAGGCGAGCAGTACTTC
TRBD2,TRBV7-2,.,TRBJ2-3,CASSLQAGGTDTQYF,TGTGCCAGCAGCTTACAAGCGGGGGGCACAGATACGCAGTATTTT
.,TRBV27,.,TRBJ2-3,CASSLVQSFTDTQYF,TGTGCCAGCAGTTTAGTACAGAGCTTCACAGATACGCAGTATTTT
.,TRBV7-3,.,TRBJ2-5,CASSQTTVGQETQYF,TGTGCCAGCAGCCAGACTACAGTGGGACAAGAGACCCAGTACTTC